This T cell receptor beta chain is drawn from a study of blood T cell repertoires in COVID-19. Across the study: Samples representing acute and convalescent COVID-19 were sourced from the United States, Italy and Spain. Sample material is recorded as cDNA or gDNA derived from T cells, B-cell-depleted T cells, or PBMCs.

The CDR3 has 16 amino acids. The J segment lost 4 bases and the V segment lost 3 bases, leaving 7 bases of the junction unmatched. Germline V gives CDR1 SGHRS, CDR2 YFSETQ. In the authors' workflow: Amplifying reference gene primers gave estimates of nucleated cell counts. The data were produced by immunoSEQ multiplex PCR, yet TCRdb's version contains in-frame clones alone and is incomplete. D and trimming were read from the DNA, whereas the V and J calls and clone size are those reported in that table. The top ten hold less than 8% of the sample, which has fewer than 250,000 clones, roughly 83% seen once.

This chain joins TRBV5-1 and TRBJ2-1, with 10 bases that match TRBD2. The source material was peripheral blood. The clonotype was recovered from a woman aged 45-60 years with acute or convalescent COVID-19. This CDR3 is CASSWTSGKAYNEQFF. The CDR3 DNA reads TGCGCCAGCAGCTGGACTAGCGGTAAGGCGTACAATGAGCAGTTCTTC.